This TCR beta chain emerged from a study of T cells in localized non-small cell lung cancer. Broader study findings: Appearances in adjacent lung were noted for a median around 55 of the top 100 tumor clones.

The germline V and J ends were trimmed by 10 bases and 0 bases, with 10 bases remaining between them. CDR1 MNHNY and CDR2 SVGAGI come from the germline V gene (reference sequence). The CDR3 runs 13 residues. TCRdb's copy holds only in-frame clones and misses some; the assay was immunoSEQ multiplex PCR. The sample holds approximately 100,000 clones, roughly 93% seen once. As for this clone: Its antigen is unidentified.

The chain uses TRBV6-6 and TRBJ2-1, with D maybe TRBD1 (6 bases). The receptor comes from a woman aged 40-75 years with stage II squamous cell lung carcinoma. The sequencing here drew on PBMCs, taken before any cancer treatment. CDR3 sequence: CATTGSSYNEQFF. CDR3 DNA: TGTGCCACCACAGGGAGCTCCTACAATGAGCAGTTCTTC.